These 21 T cell receptor beta chains originate from one sample sequenced in a study of blood T cell repertoires in COVID-19 (dated by TCRdb to about 2020). The library was obtained by the immunoSEQ multiplex PCR assay. TCRdb mirrors the immuneACCESS table, restricted to in-frame sequences. Some clones are absent from its copies; in checked studies, under half trace to an unresolved V gene, and the reason for the others is unknown. For this sample there are about 230,000 clones; over 75% appear just once. The leading ten clones occupy around a sixth of the sample. The source material was PBMCs or T cells enriched from blood (not recorded which). These TCRs come from a man aged 18 to 30 who had recovered from COVID-19.

This chain connects TRBV3-1 (or the pseudogene TRBV3-2) to TRBJ2-5; 7 nucleotides agree with TRBD2. J lost 0 bases, V lost 5 bases, and 6 bases had no gene match. The V gene's germline CDR1 is LGHDT and CDR2 YNNKEL (reference sequence). The CDR3 sequence is 15 residues long. The CDR3 spells CASSYDGGNQETQYF. Written as DNA, the CDR3 is TGTGCCAGCAGCTACGACGGGGGGAACCAAGAGACCCAGTACTTC.

The V call is TRBV5-4, the J call TRBJ1-2, with 9 bases fitting TRBD1. V was pared by 4 bases and J by 6 bases, with 7 bases of the junction left unmatched. The CDR3 runs to 14 residues. Germline-derived CDR1 and CDR2 are SGHNT and YYREEE (reference sequence). The CDR3 sequence is CASSPITGGHGYTF. For the CDR3, the DNA is TGTGCCAGCAGCCCAATTACAGGGGGCCATGGCTACACCTTC.

The chain uses TRBV20-1 and TRBJ1-1, with 7 bases lining up with TRBD1. Germline assignment: CDR1 DFQATT and CDR2 SNEGSKA (reference sequence). With V trimmed by 4 bases and J by 9 bases, 5 bases remained unmatched. The CDR3 runs to 11 residues. For the CDR3, the DNA is TGCAGTGCTACAGGGGGTCTACAAGCTTTCTTT. It translates to CSATGGLQAFF.

This clone was detected many times. The chain couples TRBV7-9 to TRBJ1-6; 9 bases are shared with TRBD1. V shed 4 bases, J shed 14 bases, and the junction held 6 bases outside the gene matches. CDR3 size: 13 residues. The V gene's germline CDR1 is SEHNR and CDR2 FQNEAQ (reference sequence). CDR3: CASSSRDRVTLHF. As DNA, the CDR3 is TGTGCCAGCAGCTCCCGGGACAGGGTAACCCTCCACTTT.

The chain combines TRBV7-3 with TRBJ2-1; D unresolved. The length of the CDR3 is 17 residues. Germline lookup yields CDR1 SGHTA and CDR2 FQGTGA. Trimming left V 5 bases short and J 0 bases short, with 17 bases between. This CDR3 is CASSAYVSLSSYNEQFF. DNA for the CDR3: TGTGCCAGCAGCGCGTACGTGAGCCTTAGCTCCTACAATGAGCAGTTCTTC.

The chain couples TRBV19 to TRBJ1-5; 7 nucleotides align to TRBD1. The ends lost 1 base at V and 6 bases at J; junction bases unmatched: 9. The CDR3 contains 16 residues. CDR1 is LNHDA and CDR2 is SQIVND in the germline V gene (reference sequence). The chain's CDR3 is CASSIVVRGGLQPQHF. CDR3 nucleotide sequence: TGTGCCAGTAGTATAGTCGTAAGAGGGGGCCTTCAGCCCCAGCATTTT.

This chain connects TRBV30 to TRBJ1-6; TRBD1 aligns across 7 bases. The ends lost 2 bases at V and 3 bases at J; junction bases unmatched: 10. This CDR3 region has 17 residues. CDR1 and CDR2 (germline): GTSNPN, SVGIG (reference sequence). The CDR3 DNA follows: TGTGCCTGGAGTCATGAGGGACAGTCAAACTATAATTCACCCCTCCACTTT. As protein: CAWSHEGQSNYNSPLHF.

The V gene is TRBV4-1, the J gene TRBJ2-2; tentatively, D is TRBD2 (5 bases). The CDR3 loop spans 16 amino acids. Trimming shortened V by 0 bases and J by 6 bases, and 14 bases separated the two germline ends. Germline V gene sequence: CDR1 MGHRA, CDR2 YSYEKL. Here the CDR3 reads CASSQDRRARAGELFF. CDR3 DNA sequence: TGCGCCAGCAGCCAAGATCGGAGAGCGAGGGCCGGGGAGCTGTTTTTT.

This clone showed up just a few times. The chain links TRBV5-1 to TRBJ2-7, with 8 bases identical to TRBD2. Trimming at V came to 4 bases and at J to 3 bases, leaving 3 bases not matched to a gene. There are 13 residues in the CDR3. The germline gives CDR1 SGHRS, CDR2 YFSETQ. CDR3 sequence (DNA): TGCGCCAGCAGCCAAGGGACTAGCTACGAGCAGTACTTC. Its translation: CASSQGTSYEQYF.

CDR3 amino acids: CASSLTLGTDGNTIYF. The CDR3 DNA reads TGTGCCAGCAGCCTCACCCTCGGGACAGACGGAAACACCATATATTTT. This chain connects TRBV7-9 to TRBJ1-3, with 7 bases matching TRBD1. The junction had 11 bases not matched to a gene; V was cut back by 5 bases and J by 4 bases. CDR3 length: 16 amino acids. The V gene's germline CDR1 is SEHNR and CDR2 FQNEAQ (reference sequence).

This clone was observed a single time. The chain uses TRBV6-5 and TRBJ1-1; D remains unclear. Germline CDR1 is MNHEY and CDR2 is SVGAGI. V was clipped by 10 bases and J by 1 base, with 4 bases between them. This CDR3 is built from 10 residues. The CDR3 region has the DNA TGTGCCACTACGAACACTGAAGCTTTCTTT. Translating it yields CATTNTEAFF.

The rearrangement uses TRBV15 and TRBJ2-7, with no clear D. Germline V gene sequence: CDR1 LNHNV, CDR2 YYDKDF (reference sequence). This CDR3 region has 12 residues. The V and J ends lost 5 bases and 3 bases respectively, with 8 bases between them. CDR3 in DNA: TGTGCCACCAGCCCGGCAGGCTACGAGCAGTACTTC. Amino acids: CATSPAGYEQYF.

The gene calls are TRBV4-1 and TRBJ2-7; 10 nucleotides agree with TRBD2. From germline, CDR1 is MGHRA and CDR2 YSYEKL. Unmatched junction bases numbered 11, after V lost 1 base and J lost 5 bases. The CDR3 contains 17 residues. The CDR3 nucleotides read TGCGCCAGCAGCCAAGGTTTTATAGCGGGAGGTAGAAACGAGCAGTACTTC. Its protein product is CASSQGFIAGGRNEQYF.

The chain couples TRBV10-3 to TRBJ2-1; D gene unclear. Germline V lookup: CDR1 ENHRY, CDR2 SYGVKD. This CDR3 comprises 11 residues. V lost 2 bases to trimming and J lost 7 bases, with 3 bases between them. The CDR3 region has the DNA TGTGCCATCAGTGAGCAAAATGAGCAGTTCTTC. This translates into CAISEQNEQFF.

CDR3 protein: CASSPTGDYEQYF. In DNA form, the CDR3 reads TGCGCCAGCAGCCCAACAGGGGACTACGAGCAGTACTTC. The rearrangement joins TRBV5-1 to TRBJ2-7; 7 bases are a match to TRBD1. In germline, CDR1 is SGHRS, CDR2 YFSETQ. The junction had 4 bases not matched to a gene; V was cut back by 4 bases and J by 3 bases. The CDR3 has 13 amino acids.

V gene TRBV9 combines with J gene TRBJ1-4; 7 bases line up with TRBD1. The V segment lost 2 bases and the J segment 4 bases; nucleotides outside the gene matches: 5. Germline CDR1 is SGDLS and CDR2 is YYNGEE. The length of the CDR3 is 15 residues. This chain's CDR3 is CASSVTGDNNEKLFF. DNA for the CDR3: TGTGCCAGCAGCGTTACAGGGGATAATAATGAAAAACTGTTTTTT.

The chain has TRBV27 and TRBJ2-7, with TRBD2 as a possible D gene (6 bases). This CDR3 spans 15 amino acids. V was shortened by 5 bases and J by 0 bases, with 14 bases between the two germline ends. Looked up from germline, CDR1 is MNHEY and CDR2 is SMNVEV (reference sequence). The CDR3 is CASSGGWGDSYEQYF. The DNA of the CDR3 is TGTGCCAGCAGTGGAGGGTGGGGGGACTCCTACGAGCAGTACTTC.

The chain couples TRBV19 to TRBJ2-1, with 7 bases identical to TRBD2. The CDR3 runs to 18 residues. Germline V gene data show CDR1 as LNHDA and CDR2 as SQIVND (reference sequence). Trimming cost V 3 bases and J 1 base; bases outside gene matches: 12. The DNA for the CDR3 is TGTGCCAGTAGTATCTCCAGAGGGCTAGCGGTTTCCTACAATGAGCAGTTCTTC. Translated: CASSISRGLAVSYNEQFF.

The chain has TRBV19 and TRBJ2-1; a possible D gene is TRBD2 (5 bases). This CDR3 region has 15 residues. The germline V and J ends were trimmed by 8 bases and 8 bases, with 22 bases remaining between them. Germline CDR1 LNHDA, CDR2 SQIVND (reference sequence). The CDR3 region is CASSRTLAIGHEQFF. The DNA for the CDR3 is TGTGCCAGTTCACGGACGCTAGCCATAGGCCATGAGCAGTTCTTC.

The gene calls are TRBV10-3 and TRBJ2-5; tentative D call: TRBD2 (6 bases). Germline V CDR1 and CDR2: ENHRY, SYGVKD. The CDR3 totals 14 residues. Trimming removed 2 bases at V and 2 bases at J, with 9 bases between. CDR3 residues: CAISEGGAQETQYF. In DNA, the CDR3 is TGTGCCATCAGTGAGGGCGGGGCGCAAGAGACCCAGTACTTC.

The J gene is TRBJ2-3, the V gene TRBV30, with 8 bases that match TRBD2. The CDR3 sequence is 14 residues long. CDR1 and CDR2 from the germline V gene are GTSNPN and SVGIG (reference sequence). J lost 3 bases, V lost 4 bases, and 6 bases had no gene match. The DNA for the CDR3 is TGTGCCTGGACCAGCGGGAGTAGTACAGATACGCAGTATTTT. It yields the protein CAWTSGSSTDTQYF.